Listed here are 22 T cell receptor beta chains from one sample, sequenced in a study of OX40 agonist ivuxolimab in advanced cancers. Library prep was done by the immunoSEQ multiplex PCR assay. In its TCRdb copy, this immuneACCESS table keeps in-frame sequences only and misses some clones. Where compared with another copy, unresolved V genes explain less than half of these, and the others have no known cause. The sample contains about 44,000 clones, around 94% of them found a single time. 11% of the sample comes from the top ten. The source material was CD4+ or CD8+ T cells sorted from blood, sampled in a trial of the OX40 agonist ivuxolimab. The source is an adult with an advanced solid tumor such as melanoma, head and neck, liver or kidney cancer.

J is TRBJ2-7 and V is TRBV19, with 7 bases matching TRBD1. Germline V gene data show CDR1 as LNHDA and CDR2 as SQIVND (reference sequence). V shed 3 bases, J shed 2 bases, and the junction held 4 bases outside the gene matches. The CDR3 sequence is 14 residues long. The CDR3 protein is CASSITTGAYEQYF. Here the CDR3 DNA reads TGTGCCAGTAGTATTACCACAGGGGCCTACGAGCAGTACTTC.

V usage is TRBV14 and J usage is TRBJ2-5, with a possible D match to TRBD1 (5 bases). CDR1 is SGHDN and CDR2 is FVKESK in the germline V gene. The CDR3 runs to 15 residues. V was shortened by 2 bases and J by 5 bases, with 15 bases between the two germline ends. DNA for the CDR3: TGTGCCAGCAGCCAAATTCTTGGGGCCGGGGAGACCCAGTACTTC. Its translation: CASSQILGAGETQYF. Looking up the rest from reference TRBV14 and TRBJ2-5 gives the full variable domain: EAGVTQFPSHSVIEKGQTVTLRCDPISGHDNLYWYRRVMGKEIKFLLHFVKESKQDESGMPNNRFLAERTGGTYSTLKVQPAELEDSGVYFCASSQILGAGETQYFGPGTRLLVL.

The chain has TRBV27 and TRBJ2-7; possibly TRBD2 for D (5 bases). The CDR3 extends over 15 amino acids. V lost 3 bases, J lost 3 bases, and 15 bases lay in between. CDR1 MNHEY and CDR2 SMNVEV come from the germline V gene (reference sequence). CDR3 in DNA: TGTGCCAGCAGTTTCGAGCGGCAGAGCTTCTACGAGCAGTACTTC. This translates into CASSFERQSFYEQYF.

The rearrangement joins TRBV19 to TRBJ2-7; 9 bases line up with TRBD2. This CDR3 has 15 residues. Trimming at V came to 3 bases and at J to 0 bases, leaving 3 bases not matched to a gene. Germline V gives CDR1 LNHDA, CDR2 SQIVND (reference sequence). CDR3 region: CASSIAGGNSYEQYF. CDR3 nucleotide sequence: TGTGCCAGTAGTATTGCGGGGGGGAACTCCTACGAGCAGTACTTC.

This chain uses TRBV7-2 with TRBJ1-6, with 9 bases aligning to TRBD1. This CDR3 is built from 14 residues. Germline-derived CDR1 and CDR2 are SGHTA and FQGNSA. The V and J ends lost 5 bases and 7 bases, in that order; junction bases with no gene match: 3. In DNA, the CDR3 is TGTGCCAGCAGCCGGACAGGGGCCAATTCACCCCTCCACTTT. The encoded protein is CASSRTGANSPLHF.

The chain combines TRBV5-1 with TRBJ2-7; 13 bases are shared with TRBD2. The germline gives CDR1 SGHRS, CDR2 YFSETQ. V shed 0 bases, J shed 4 bases, and the junction held 13 bases outside the gene matches. This CDR3 is 19 amino acids long. CDR3 protein: CASSLAPLGLAGDRYEQYF. The DNA for the CDR3 is TGCGCCAGCAGCTTGGCCCCCCTAGGACTAGCGGGAGATCGGTACGAGCAGTACTTC.

The V and J genes are TRBV9 and TRBJ1-3; D ambiguous. Looked up from germline, CDR1 is SGDLS and CDR2 is YYNGEE. The CDR3 totals 15 residues. V was cut by 3 bases and J by 3 bases, with 13 bases left in between. The chain's CDR3 is CASSADGGFGNTIYF. The CDR3 coding sequence is TGTGCCAGCAGCGCCGACGGTGGATTTGGAAACACCATATATTTT. The full variable domain, in which reference TRBV9 and TRBJ1-3 provide the parts outside the CDR3, is DSGVTQTPKHLITATGQRVTLRCSPRSGDLSVYWYQQSLDQGLQFLIQYYNGEERAKGNILERFSAQQFPDLHSELNLSSLELGDSALYFCASSADGGFGNTIYFGEGSWLTVV.

This chain connects TRBV15 to TRBJ2-6, with D unresolved. The CDR3 totals 14 residues. V lost 7 bases and J 0 bases, leaving 7 bases between the germline ends. Germline V gene lookup returns CDR1 LNHNV and CDR2 YYDKDF (reference sequence). The CDR3 is CATKRSSGANVLTF. The CDR3 bases are TGTGCCACCAAACGCAGCTCTGGGGCCAACGTCCTGACTTTC.

The chain is built from TRBV11-3 and TRBJ2-1; 7 bases map to TRBD2. V lost 2 bases to trimming and J lost 6 bases; unmatched junction nucleotides: 13. The CDR3 totals 17 residues. Germline CDR1 SGHNT, CDR2 YENEEA. CDR3 coding DNA: TGTGCCAGCAGCTTATACTTCCCAGCGGGGTCGGGCAATGAGCAGTTCTTC. Translation: CASSLYFPAGSGNEQFF.

With respect to this clone: Other DNA sequences from this sample encode an identical CDR3 as well. The gene calls are TRBV9 and TRBJ2-2; D not certain. CDR3 length: 12 amino acids. Per germline, CDR1 SGDLS and CDR2 YYNGEE. V dropped 1 base and J dropped 2 bases, with 0 bases sitting between them. The DNA of the CDR3 is TGTGCCAGCAGCGTAAACACCGGGGAGCTGTTTTTT. It codes for CASSVNTGELFF.

This clone was picked up one time. The V call is TRBV6-5, the J call TRBJ1-2; D is uncertain. The CDR3 runs 13 residues. Germline V lookup: CDR1 MNHEY, CDR2 SVGAGI. The V gene lost 0 bases and the J gene lost 7 bases, with 9 bases spanning the gap. DNA of the CDR3: TGTGCCAGCAGTTACTCCCGTTCGGGTGGCTACACCTTC. Residues: CASSYSRSGGYTF.

This rearrangement joins TRBV30 to TRBJ2-1, with 7 bases lining up with TRBD2. V gave up 0 bases and J gave up 6 bases; unmatched junction bases: 8. The CDR3 is made up of 15 amino acids. Germline CDR1 GTSNPN, CDR2 SVGIG (reference sequence). CDR3 DNA: TGTGCCTGGAGTGTGTTGGGAGGGCTTTCCAATGAGCAGTTCTTC. The encoded protein is CAWSVLGGLSNEQFF.

This chain uses TRBV7-2 with TRBJ2-4, with D perhaps TRBD2 (6 bases). The CDR3 runs to 16 residues. The V end was cut by 8 bases, the J end by 0 bases, with 17 bases between. Germline V lookup: CDR1 SGHTA, CDR2 FQGNSA. CDR3 bases: TGTGCCAGCCACTCTCCGGCGGGGTTAGCCAAAAACATTCAGTACTTC. Translating gives CASHSPAGLAKNIQYF.

The V gene is TRBV18, the J gene TRBJ2-1; perhaps TRBD2 as D (5 bases). The length of the CDR3 is 18 residues. Trimming took off 2 bases at V and 0 bases at J, with 17 bases between the two ends. Germline CDR1 and CDR2: KGHSH and LQKENI. The CDR3 reads CASSPSPPGSISYNEQFF. The CDR3 DNA sequence: TGTGCCAGCTCACCATCCCCTCCGGGGTCAATCTCCTACAATGAGCAGTTCTTC.

This clone was seen a single time. This rearrangement joins TRBV6-5 to TRBJ2-1, with 7 bases identical to TRBD2. Germline values: CDR1 MNHEY, CDR2 SVGAGI. The CDR3 runs 14 residues. After removal of 7 bases from V and 8 bases from J, the junction contained 11 bases not matched to a gene. The CDR3 protein is CASTLRGGGDEQFF. As DNA, the CDR3 is TGTGCCAGCACCCTCCGCGGGGGAGGAGATGAGCAGTTCTTC.

This sequence joins TRBV9 and TRBJ2-2; 9 bases fit TRBD1. The J segment lost 1 base and the V segment lost 4 bases, leaving 5 bases of the junction unmatched. The germline V gene encodes CDR1 SGDLS and CDR2 YYNGEE. This CDR3 contains 16 residues. This chain's CDR3 is CASSPPDRGNTGELFF. The CDR3 nucleotides are TGTGCCAGCAGCCCCCCGGACAGGGGGAACACCGGGGAGCTGTTTTTT. Looking up the rest from reference TRBV9 and TRBJ2-2 gives the full variable domain: DSGVTQTPKHLITATGQRVTLRCSPRSGDLSVYWYQQSLDQGLQFLIQYYNGEERAKGNILERFSAQQFPDLHSELNLSSLELGDSALYFCASSPPDRGNTGELFFGEGSRLTVL.

This clone was counted once. The chain links TRBV19 to TRBJ2-1; tentatively, D is TRBD1 (6 bases). Germline CDR1 is LNHDA and CDR2 is SQIVND (reference sequence). Trimming shortened V by 3 bases and J by 8 bases, and 17 bases separated the two germline ends. The CDR3 is 15 residues long. The CDR3 here is CASSISGTGYDEQFF. The CDR3 coding sequence is TGTGCCAGTAGTATTTCAGGAACAGGGTACGATGAGCAGTTCTTC.

V usage is TRBV30 and J usage is TRBJ2-1, with 7 bases identical to TRBD2. V lost 5 bases to trimming and J lost 8 bases; unmatched junction nucleotides: 15. This CDR3 comprises 15 residues. Germline CDR1 is GTSNPN and CDR2 is SVGIG (reference sequence). CDR3 nucleotides: TGTGCCTGGGGCCTGGGCGGGAGTTCGGTCGATGAGCAGTTCTTC. Its protein is CAWGLGGSSVDEQFF.

The chain recombines TRBV6-6 with TRBJ1-2; no firm D call. Germline CDR1 MNHNY, CDR2 SVGAGI (reference sequence). The ends were cut back, 7 bases at V and 1 base at J, with 13 bases in the middle. The length of the CDR3 is 14 residues. The CDR3 region has the DNA TGTGCCAGCACCCCCGATTTTGTTAACTATGGCTACACCTTC. Amino acid sequence: CASTPDFVNYGYTF.

The chain uses TRBV9 and TRBJ2-6; D is uncertain. The CDR3 is 13 amino acids. The ends were cut back, 4 bases at V and 1 base at J, with 3 bases in the middle. Germline CDR1 and CDR2: SGDLS and YYNGEE. The CDR3 sequence: CASSTSGANVLTF. The CDR3 bases are TGTGCCAGCAGCACTTCTGGGGCCAACGTCCTGACTTTC.

This chain joins TRBV6-1 and TRBJ2-7, with 7 bases fitting TRBD2. Trimming at V came to 2 bases and at J to 6 bases, leaving 10 bases not matched to a gene. The CDR3 is 15 residues long. CDR1 and CDR2 from the germline V gene are MNHNS and SASEGT. DNA of the CDR3: TGTGCCAGCAGTGAATTTGGCGGGAGTATGGGCGAGCAGTACTTC. Translating it yields CASSEFGGSMGEQYF.

This chain joins TRBV7-2 and TRBJ2-7, with 7 bases aligning to TRBD2. The CDR3 length is 15 residues. The germline V gene encodes CDR1 SGHTA and CDR2 FQGNSA. The V and J ends lost 5 bases and 1 base, in that order; junction bases with no gene match: 8. As DNA, the CDR3 is TGTGCCAGCAGCGAGGGAGGGAGCGTTTCCTACGAGCAGTACTTC. This sequence encodes CASSEGGSVSYEQYF.